Listed here are 17 T cell receptor beta chains from one sample, sequenced in a study of Ad26.COV2.S vaccination and SARS-CoV-2 variants. Treatment defined: roughly 18 received Ad26.COV2.S at low or high dose, single or two shots; about 5 received placebo; per-sample allocation not given. Samples came from day 63 after the first vaccine or placebo injection. TCRdb's copy holds only in-frame clones and misses some; the assay was immunoSEQ multiplex PCR. The table lists about 320,000 clones, 90% of them singletons. The source was peripheral blood, collected in a trial of Ad26.COV2.S vaccine versus placebo. These receptors were obtained from a person between 18 and 65 years old who received the Ad26.COV2.S COVID-19 vaccine or a placebo.

The sample holds a few counts of this clone. J is TRBJ1-3 and V is TRBV6-5; TRBD1 agrees at 8 bases. The germline CDR1 and CDR2 sequences are MNHEY and SVGAGI. CDR3 length: 13 amino acids. Losses at the gene ends were 7 bases for V and 7 bases for J; bases not matched to a gene: 6. The CDR3 sequence: CASTSDRVNTIYF. As DNA, the CDR3 is TGTGCCAGCACTTCGGACAGGGTGAACACCATATATTTT.

The chain combines TRBV28 with TRBJ2-1, with TRBD1 identical over 9 bases. V trimming: 10 bases; J trimming: 9 bases; junction bases outside the gene matches: 10. This CDR3 has 13 amino acids. Germline V gives CDR1 MDHEN, CDR2 SYDVKM. The DNA of the CDR3 is TGTGCCACCAAAAGACAGGGGGTCATTGAGCAGTTCTTC. Its translation is CATKRQGVIEQFF.

This clone has just a few counts. V is TRBV4-3 and J is TRBJ1-1; D gene uncertain. The CDR3 is made up of 16 amino acids. The V end lost 1 base, the J end lost 6 bases, and 18 bases lay between the germline ends. Germline CDR1 and CDR2: LGHNA and YSLEER. The CDR3 protein is CASSQGGTSWAAEAFF. CDR3 DNA: TGCGCCAGCAGCCAAGGGGGTACCTCTTGGGCCGCTGAAGCTTTCTTT.

This clone appeared a single time. The V gene is TRBV7-9, the J gene TRBJ2-4, with D maybe TRBD2 (5 bases). V was shortened by 3 bases and J by 6 bases, with 12 bases between the two germline ends. This CDR3 spans 14 amino acids. Germline CDR1 is SEHNR and CDR2 is FQNEAQ (reference sequence). Here the CDR3 reads CASSFVETTNIQYF. The CDR3 DNA reads TGTGCCAGCAGCTTTGTCGAGACTACAAACATTCAGTACTTC.

V is TRBV24-1 and J is TRBJ1-1; D is unclear. CDR1 is KGHDR, CDR2 SFDVKD, per germline. The V end was cut by 3 bases, the J end by 0 bases, with 19 bases between. This CDR3 contains 18 residues. CDR3 nucleotide sequence: TGTGCCACCAGTGATGTCTCAGGTGGGAGTTTAATGAACACTGAAGCTTTCTTT. Translated, it gives CATSDVSGGSLMNTEAFF.

This clone was seen a single time. The rearrangement uses TRBV7-9 and TRBJ2-5, with TRBD2 as a possible D gene (6 bases). V was pared by 2 bases and J by 5 bases, with 21 bases between. The germline gives CDR1 SEHNR, CDR2 FQNEAQ (reference sequence). The CDR3 is 17 residues long. This CDR3 is CASSLLLGSVAFETQYF. In DNA, the CDR3 is TGTGCCAGCAGCTTACTCCTCGGGAGTGTAGCGTTCGAGACCCAGTACTTC. Variable domain in full (rest from reference TRBV7-9 and TRBJ2-5): DTGVSQNPRHKITKRGQNVTFRCDPISEHNRLYWYRQTLGQGPEFLTYFQNEAQLEKSRLLSDRFSAERPKGSFSTLEIQRTEQGDSAMYLCASSLLLGSVAFETQYFGPGTRLLVL.

This chain joins TRBV5-1 and TRBJ1-1, with D possibly matching TRBD1 (5 bases). The V end lost 0 bases, the J end lost 0 bases, and 18 bases lay between the germline ends. This CDR3 contains 18 residues. CDR1 and CDR2 from the germline V gene are SGHRS and YFSETQ. CDR3 DNA: TGCGCCAGCAGCTTGGCCTTCCGGGCCCCAGGGATGAACACTGAAGCTTTCTTT. It is translated as CASSLAFRAPGMNTEAFF.

V usage is TRBV7-2 and J usage is TRBJ2-5; the match to TRBD1 covers 8 bases. The CDR3 is 13 amino acids. Germline loops: CDR1 SGHTA, CDR2 FQGNSA. Trimming at V came to 6 bases and at J to 6 bases, leaving 6 bases not matched to a gene. Here the CDR3 reads CASRPGQEKTQYF. The DNA for the CDR3 is TGTGCCAGCAGGCCGGGACAGGAAAAGACCCAGTACTTC.

In this sample, this clone turned up once. The rearrangement joins TRBV7-9 to TRBJ2-1; 8 bases align to TRBD1. Germline CDR1 and CDR2: SEHNR and FQNEAQ (reference sequence). The CDR3 totals 16 residues. The ends lost 1 base at V and 6 bases at J; junction bases unmatched: 8. This CDR3 is CASSLETGDRSNEQFF. The CDR3 region has the DNA TGTGCCAGCAGCTTAGAGACAGGGGATAGGTCCAATGAGCAGTTCTTC.

This chain uses TRBV5-4 with TRBJ1-4; D remains ambiguous. Trimming removed 2 bases at V and 6 bases at J, with 8 bases between. Germline CDR1 and CDR2: SGHNT and YYREEE (reference sequence). This CDR3 is 13 amino acids long. The CDR3 is CASSLPEDEKLFF. In DNA form, the CDR3 reads TGTGCCAGCAGCTTACCAGAGGATGAAAAACTGTTTTTT.

A remark on this clone: At one end, the junction sequence differs from germline, possibly due to a read error. The chain recombines TRBV9 with TRBJ2-5; perhaps TRBD1 as D (5 bases). The CDR3 runs 15 residues. Germline CDR1 and CDR2: SGDLS and YYNGEE. CDR3 protein: CASTVVGHPWETQYF. CDR3 in DNA: TGTGCCAGCACCGTAGTGGGGCACCCCTGGGAGACCCAGTACTTC.

The chain uses TRBV6-5 and TRBJ2-1, with D uncertain. V lost 6 bases to trimming and J lost 8 bases, with 11 bases between them. Germline-derived CDR1 and CDR2 are MNHEY and SVGAGI. This CDR3 is 12 amino acids long. The CDR3 region has the DNA TGTGCCAGCAGCCTAGGACCTGATGAGCAGTTCTTC. Encoded protein: CASSLGPDEQFF.

V gene TRBV24-1 combines with J gene TRBJ2-3, with D hard to call. The germline CDR1 and CDR2 sequences are KGHDR and SFDVKD. V lost 3 bases and J 3 bases, leaving 6 bases between the germline ends. This CDR3 region has 13 residues. The CDR3 loop is CATSDHATDTQYF. The CDR3 bases are TGTGCCACCAGTGATCACGCTACAGATACGCAGTATTTT.

There are a few counts of this clone. The chain has TRBV19 and TRBJ1-1, with D unclear. Per the germline V gene, CDR1 is LNHDA and CDR2 is SQIVND (reference sequence). V lost 7 bases and J lost 0, with 3 bases in between. This CDR3 has 11 amino acids. The CDR3 spells CASILNTEAFF. CDR3 in DNA: TGTGCCAGTATACTGAACACTGAAGCTTTCTTT.

The chain employs TRBV10-1 and TRBJ2-7, with a tentative D call TRBD2 (6 bases). The CDR3 is 17 residues long. CDR1 is WNHNN, CDR2 SYGVQD, per germline (reference sequence). V gave up 0 bases and J gave up 6 bases, with 21 bases separating them. CDR3 coding DNA: TGCGCCAGCAGTGAGTCATTAGGGACTGCTCCCCCCCGCGAGCAGTACGTC. Its translation is CASSESLGTAPPREQYV.

This sequence joins TRBV19 and TRBJ2-1; 12 nucleotides agree with TRBD2. This CDR3 region has 16 residues. V shed 7 bases, J shed 4 bases, and the junction held 8 bases outside the gene matches. Germline V CDR1 and CDR2: LNHDA, SQIVND (reference sequence). The CDR3 reads CASNYLAGGGYNEQFF. CDR3 bases: TGTGCCAGTAATTACCTAGCGGGAGGGGGGTACAATGAGCAGTTCTTC.

A single count supports this clone. The J gene is TRBJ1-1, the V gene TRBV4-2; 11 nucleotides agree with TRBD1. The trim removed 1 base at V and 4 bases at J, leaving 11 bases unmatched. CDR1 and CDR2 from the germline V gene are LGHNA and YNFKEQ. The CDR3 is 18 amino acids. Written as DNA, the CDR3 is TGTGCCAGCAGCCAAGCTGGGGGGACAGGGGGTGGAGGCACTGAAGCTTTCTTT. Its protein is CASSQAGGTGGGGTEAFF.